Listed below are T cell receptor beta chains from one sample, sequenced in a study of Graves' ophthalmopathy and Graves' hyperthyroidism. Each CDR3 protein gets one entry after TCRdb re-called the multiplex PCR reads with MiXCR. Here the sample spans over a million distinct CDR3 sequences, about 35% being singletons. Sample: peripheral blood or thyroid tissue (not recorded which). The receptors come from an adult man with Graves' hyperthyroidism. Each CDR3 is given with its conserved first and last residue. The D gene is left open where the match is weak. Clone size is not always given. Where it is, it says once, few, many or a class for expanded clones.

d_call,clone_size,j_call,v_call,cdr3_nt,cdr3_aa
TRBD1,-,TRBJ1-2,TRBV7-3,TGTGCCAGCAGCTCCGGGACAGGGTCAGCGTACTATGGCTACACCTTC,CASSSGTGSAYYGYTF
TRBD2,-,TRBJ2-6,TRBV20-1,TGCAGTGCTAGTGGCAATGATCCAGGCGGGGGGCCCTCTGGGGCCAACGTCCTGACTTTC,CSASGNDPGGGPSGANVLTF
-,-,TRBJ2-7,TRBV20-1,TGCAGTGCTAGCCCCCGGAGCTCCTACGAGCAGTACTTC,CSASPRSSYEQYF
-,many,TRBJ1-2,TRBV5-1,TGCGCCAGCACCCAAGAGGGAGAGAGGGCCCGGAAGTGCTTC,CASTQEGERARKCF
-,once,TRBJ2-7,TRBV11-2,TGTGCCAGCAGCCCCTTAGGAATTCGTCAGTTCTCCTACGAGCAGTACTTC,CASSPLGIRQFSYEQYF
-,many,TRBJ1-1,TRBV5-1,TGCGCCAGCAGCTTCGGTGTCAGCGAGTCGGAAGCTTTCTTT,CASSFGVSESEAFF
-,many,TRBJ1-5,TRBV10-2,TGCGCCAGCAGTGAGGGATCGGAGGGAACGGATCAGCCCCAGCATTTT,CASSEGSEGTDQPQHF
-,-,TRBJ1-1,TRBV29-1,TGCAGCGTTGCCAGGGCGGCGGGAAACACTGAAGCTTTCTTT,CSVARAAGNTEAFF
-,-,TRBJ2-5,TRBV2,TGTGCCGGCAGTGATTTGAACCAAAAGGCAGGGCAGCAAGAGACCCAGTACTTC,CAGSDLNQKAGQQETQYF
TRBD1,-,TRBJ2-2,TRBV3-1,TGTGCCAGCAGCCCCGGGACAGGTCACACCGGGGAGCTGTCTTTT,CASSPGTGHTGELSF
-,-,TRBJ1-2,TRBV4-1,TGCGCCAGCAGCCAAGTCGCTGAGACCGCGGTTGGGACCTTC,CASSQVAETAVGTF
TRBD2,-,TRBJ2-1,TRBV19,TGTGCCAGTACCCTAGCGGCGTGGGCGAATGAGCAGTTCTTC,CASTLAAWANEQFF
-,few,TRBJ1-4,TRBV6-5,TGTGCCAGCAGGAACGGGGGGGCTAATGAAAAACTGTTTTTT,CASRNGGANEKLFF
-,many,TRBJ1-5,TRBV6-1,TGTGCCAGCAGTGAAGTTGGGGGTTTTAGCAATCAGCCCCAGCATTTT,CASSEVGGFSNQPQHF
-,many,TRBJ1-1,TRBV10-3,TGTGCCACCAGTGGAGGAGGGGAGGCAGCTTTCTTT,CATSGGGEAAFF
-,few,TRBJ2-3,TRBV24-1,TGTGCCACCAGTGATTCCGGCAGGATCCCAGATACGCAGTATTTT,CATSDSGRIPDTQYF
TRBD1,-,TRBJ1-4,TRBV4-3,TGCGCCAGCAGCCAACCTGGGACAGGGCAAGAAAAACTGCTTTTT,CASSQPGTGQEKLLF
-,many,TRBJ2-5,TRBV20-1,TGCAGTGCTAGGGGGTACAGCCAAGAGACCCAGTACTTC,CSARGYSQETQYF
-,many,TRBJ1-5,TRBV9,TGTGCCAGCAGCGTGACGGATAGTTATCAGCCCCAGCATTTT,CASSVTDSYQPQHF
TRBD2,few,TRBJ2-2,TRBV11-2,TGTGCCAGCCCCCTGGCGGGAGGGCTGGGCGGGGAGCTGTTTTTT,CASPLAGGLGGELFF
TRBD1,few,TRBJ2-7,TRBV20-1,TGCAGTGGGGGGACAGGGATATTAGGCGAGCAGTACTTC,CSGGTGILGEQYF
-,many,TRBJ2-7,TRBV5-1,TGCGCCAGCAGCCCTACCACGTCCTACGAGCAGTACTTC,CASSPTTSYEQYF
TRBD2,many,TRBJ2-7,TRBV20-1,TGCAGTGCTAGAACACTTAGCGGGAGGGCGCTCGAGCAGTACTTC,CSARTLSGRALEQYF
-,many,TRBJ1-3,TRBV7-2,TGTGCCAGCAGACTGGGCGGAAACACCATATATTTT,CASRLGGNTIYF
-,-,TRBJ2-2,TRBV10-3,TGTGCCAGCAGTTACTCATCGGGGACAAACACCGGGGAGCTGTTTTTT,CASSYSSGTNTGELFF
-,-,TRBJ2-2,TRBV7-9,TGTGCCAGCAGCTTAGCCCTGGGGAGTACCCTCGGCGGGGAGCTGTTTTTT,CASSLALGSTLGGELFF
-,few,TRBJ2-7,TRBV12-3/TRBV12-4,TGTGCCAGCAGTTCAGAGACTTACTACGAGCAGTACTTC,CASSSETYYEQYF
-,many,TRBJ1-1,TRBV19,TGTGCCAGTAACTGGGGCAGGGAGAACACTGAAGCTTTCTTT,CASNWGRENTEAFF
TRBD1,-,TRBJ1-5,TRBV29-1,TGCAGCGTTGGGACAGGGGGTGTGAACCAGCCCCAGCATTTT,CSVGTGGVNQPQHF
-,many,TRBJ2-2,TRBV6-1,TGTGCCATAGAAGACAGGTACACCGGGGAGCTGTTTTTT,CAIEDRYTGELFF
-,-,TRBJ1-1,TRBV7-9,TGTGCCAGCAGCTTAGGCAGCAGGACAGACGAAGCTTTCTTT,CASSLGSRTDEAFF
-,-,TRBJ1-3,TRBV20-1,TGCAGTGCTAGCCCCATGGGGTCTGGAAACACCATATATTTT,CSASPMGSGNTIYF
TRBD2,-,TRBJ2-7,TRBV20-1,TGCAGTTCTAGCGGGAGGGCCGTCGGGGAGCAGTACTTC,CSSSGRAVGEQYF
-,many,TRBJ1-4,TRBV11-2,TGTGCCAGCAGCTTACAAGGGCGCAAAGCTGAAAAACTGTTTTTT,CASSLQGRKAEKLFF
TRBD1,many,TRBJ1-2,TRBV7-2,TGTGCCAGCAGCTTACAGGTGGGGACAGGCTATGGCTACACCTTC,CASSLQVGTGYGYTF
-,few,TRBJ2-7,TRBV19,TGTGCCAGTAGTGAGAACAGATACGAGCAGTACTTC,CASSENRYEQYF
-,few,TRBJ2-7,TRBV10-3,TGTGCCAGCAGTTACTCAAACTCCTACGAGCAGTACTTC,CASSYSNSYEQYF
TRBD1,-,TRBJ1-4,TRBV5-1,TGCGCCAGCAGCCGTGCCGGGACAGACAATGAAAAACTGTTTTTT,CASSRAGTDNEKLFF
-,-,TRBJ1-5,TRBV25-1,TGTGCCAGCAGTCCCACCGCGGGCCGACGAGGACAGCCCCAGCATTTT,CASSPTAGRRGQPQHF
TRBD1,many,TRBJ1-5,TRBV7-9,TGTGCCAGCAGCACATTTACAGGGGTCGCGGGCAATCAGCCCCAGCATTTT,CASSTFTGVAGNQPQHF
TRBD1,-,TRBJ1-4,TRBV20-1,TGCAGTGCTAGACGACAGGGCACTAATGAAAAACTGTTTTTT,CSARRQGTNEKLFF
-,-,TRBJ1-4,TRBV11-2,TGTGCCAGCAGCTTAAGGAACACGGAGGAAAAACTGTTTTTT,CASSLRNTEEKLFF
-,-,TRBJ2-5,TRBV7-8,TGTGCCAGCAGCTTAGTTGGGTCGGGGGCTGATGAGACCCAGTACTTC,CASSLVGSGADETQYF
-,-,TRBJ2-2,TRBV20-1,TGCAGTGCTAGAGATGGGCAGGGGAACACCGGGGAGCTGTTTTTT,CSARDGQGNTGELFF
-,few,TRBJ2-2,TRBV20-1,TGCAGTGCCGGGTCGGGGAACACCGGGGAGCTGTTTTTT,CSAGSGNTGELFF
TRBD2,many,TRBJ2-7,TRBV20-1,TGCAGTGCTAGAGCAACGGGACTAGCTCGCTACGAGCAGTACTTC,CSARATGLARYEQYF
-,few,TRBJ1-1,TRBV11-2,TGTGCCAGCTCACCTGGGGGGAAAGGCACTGAAGCTTTCTTT,CASSPGGKGTEAFF
-,many,TRBJ2-5,TRBV7-2,TGTGCCAGCAGCTTAGCGGGCATTAGAGAGACCCAGTACTTC,CASSLAGIRETQYF
-,few,TRBJ2-5,TRBV7-2,TGTGCCAGCAGCTCCGCGGGTGCCGGCCCTGAGACCCAGTACTTC,CASSSAGAGPETQYF
-,many,TRBJ2-7,TRBV9,TGTGCCAGCAGCGTAGGGGTCCTTGACTACGAGCAGTACTTC,CASSVGVLDYEQYF
TRBD1,many,TRBJ2-7,TRBV9,TGTGCCAGCAGCGAACGGGACAGAGCCTCCTACGAGCAGTACTTC,CASSERDRASYEQYF
TRBD1,few,TRBJ2-7,TRBV7-2,TGTGCCAGCAGGGACCCCGGACAGGGGGCCTACGAGCAGTACTTC,CASRDPGQGAYEQYF
TRBD2,many,TRBJ2-7,TRBV7-9,TGTGCCAGCAGTGGACTAGCGGGGGGAACCTACGAGCAGTACTTC,CASSGLAGGTYEQYF
TRBD1,-,TRBJ1-2,TRBV28,TGTGCCACCACCGCAGGGGGGAATCCCTATGGCTACACCTTC,CATTAGGNPYGYTF